Listed below are T cell receptor beta chains from one sample, sequenced in a study of cytomegalovirus exposure and HLA in healthy donors. TCRdb keeps only in-frame clones here, not all; method: immunoSEQ multiplex PCR. This sample yields about 300,000 clones, of which 86% are seen a single time; around 4% belongs to the top ten. Material: PBMCs. These receptor sequences come from a man between 40 and 49 years old in good health and CMV-seropositive. CDR3s include the opening cysteine and the closing phenylalanine or tryptophan. The D gene is left open where the match is weak. Not every row has a clone size; where given, it reads once, few, many or a size class.

TRBD2	TRBV18	16	TRBJ2-1	-	TGTGCCAGCTCACCACGCGGGGCGGGAGAATACAATGAGCAGTTCTTC	CASSPRGAGEYNEQFF
-	TRBV11-2	15	TRBJ2-7	-	TGTGCCAGCAGCCCAATGGCCGCAGGGGTCAACGAGCAGTACTTC	CASSPMAAGVNEQYF
-	TRBV10-2	14	TRBJ1-5	-	TGCGCCAGCAGTGAGTCAGGGAGTGCTCAGCCCCAGCATTTT	CASSESGSAQPQHF
TRBD2	TRBV28	16	TRBJ2-7	-	TGTGCCAGCAGTCCCGCCGGGACTAGCGGGAGAGACGAGCAGTACTTC	CASSPAGTSGRDEQYF
-	TRBV6-1	15	TRBJ1-2	-	TGTGCCAGCAGTGAAGCCGGACACACATTTTATGGCTACACCTTC	CASSEAGHTFYGYTF
-	TRBV27	14	TRBJ2-7	-	TGTGCCAGCAGTTTATCCGGGAACTACTACGAGCAGTACTTC	CASSLSGNYYEQYF
TRBD2	TRBV28	14	TRBJ2-2	-	TGTGCCAGCACTGTCGCCGGGGGGACCGGGGAGCTGTTTTTT	CASTVAGGTGELFF
TRBD1	TRBV28	16	TRBJ1-1	once	TGTGCCAGCGGGTGGCCAACTGGGACAGGTAACACTGAAGCTTTCTTT	CASGWPTGTGNTEAFF
-	TRBV2	13	TRBJ2-3	once	TGTGCCAGCAGTGGCGGGTACACAGATACGCAGTATTTT	CASSGGYTDTQYF
TRBD1	TRBV27	14	TRBJ2-7	-	TGTGCCAGCAGGGGGACAGGACGTTCCTACGAGCAGTACTTC	CASRGTGRSYEQYF
-	TRBV9	16	TRBJ1-1	-	TGTGCCAGCAGCGCTAGGTCAGGGGCAGGGAACACTGAAGCTTTCTTT	CASSARSGAGNTEAFF
-	TRBV4-3	16	TRBJ1-3	-	TGCGCCAGCAGCCAACCACCCCCAGGCTCTGGAAACACCATATATTTT	CASSQPPPGSGNTIYF
-	TRBV5-1	15	TRBJ1-1	-	TGCGCCAGCAGCTTGGAGAGCGAAGGGAACACTGAAGCTTTCTTT	CASSLESEGNTEAFF
TRBD2	TRBV28	15	TRBJ2-1	-	TGTGCCAGCAGAATGGCGGGAGGGGTCTACAATGAGCAGTTCTTC	CASRMAGGVYNEQFF
TRBD1	TRBV29-1	14	TRBJ2-7	-	TGCAGCGTTGCGCCGGGACAGCATTCGTACGAGCAGTACTTC	CSVAPGQHSYEQYF
TRBD1	TRBV27	12	TRBJ2-7	-	TGTGCCAGCAGTTTAGCAGGGGGTGAGCAGTACTTC	CASSLAGGEQYF
TRBD2	TRBV5-4	15	TRBJ2-7	once	TGTGCCAGCAGCTTGGGGCGGGGGTGGTCCTACGAGCAGTACTTC	CASSLGRGWSYEQYF
-	TRBV7-3	13	TRBJ2-7	-	TGTGCCAGCAGGTGGAGATCCCTGAACGAGCAGTACTTC	CASRWRSLNEQYF
TRBD2	TRBV5-6	19	TRBJ2-3	few	TGTGCCAGCAGCGACCAACTAGCGGAAATATTATATAGCACAGATACGCAGTATTTT	CASSDQLAEILYSTDTQYF
-	TRBV28	16	TRBJ1-5	-	TGTGCCAGCAGGCCGGGACACCCTGGGGGCAATCAGCCCCAGCATTTT	CASRPGHPGGNQPQHF
-	TRBV5-4	13	TRBJ2-7	-	TGTGCCAGCAGCTTTATCGGCTCCTACGAGCAGTACTTC	CASSFIGSYEQYF
-	TRBV27	13	TRBJ2-1	-	TGTGCCAGCACGGATGACTGGGACAATGAGCAGTTCTTC	CASTDDWDNEQFF
-	TRBV7-9	13	TRBJ2-7	-	TGTGCCAGCAGCGCCGATACAGGGAGTGAGCAGTACTTC	CASSADTGSEQYF
TRBD1	TRBV28	14	TRBJ1-4	once	TGTGCCAGCAGGACAGGGGTGCAGTCGGAAAAACTGTTTTTT	CASRTGVQSEKLFF
-	TRBV5-5	16	TRBJ1-1	-	TGTGCCAGCAGCTTGGGAGGCTACGTGAGAGAGACTGAAGCTTTCTTT	CASSLGGYVRETEAFF
TRBD1	TRBV27	15	TRBJ1-2	-	TGTGCCAGCAGTTCCCACAGGGGGCACAGCTATGGCTACACCTTC	CASSSHRGHSYGYTF